The rows below give T cell receptor beta chains drawn from one sample of a study of T cell repertoires in cytomegalovirus infection. TCRdb redid the calling of the reads with MiXCR, one entry per CDR3 protein. Of a few hundred thousand distinct CDR3 sequences in the sample, around 8.7% are singletons; the top ten hold around 16%. The sample taken for sequencing was PBMCs. All receptors come from a human donor in good health (CMV status not recorded). Some clones in this sample may be carry-over from other donors' samples. The CDR3 runs from the conserved cysteine through the conserved F or W. D genes are given only for firm matches. Where a row states a size, it is once, few, many or the class of an expanded clone; other rows omit it.

many	TRBV15	TRBJ1-2	15	-	CATSRDSGRGYGYTF	TGTGCCACCAGCAGAGATAGTGGCAGGGGCTATGGCTACACCTTC
many	TRBV29-1	TRBJ1-2	15	-	CSVEEWGSANYGYTF	TGCAGCGTTGAAGAGTGGGGATCCGCTAACTATGGCTACACCTTC
many	TRBV4-3	TRBJ2-1	17	-	CASSQDPGQRANNEQFF	TGCGCCAGCAGCCAAGATCCGGGGCAGAGAGCGAACAATGAGCAGTTCTTC
many	TRBV5-1	TRBJ1-1	18	-	CASSLSTFSLSLNTEAFF	TGCGCCAGCAGCCTGTCTACATTCTCCCTTTCCCTGAACACTGAAGCTTTCTTT
many	TRBV28	TRBJ1-2	20	-	CASSTLIRTRASKRVDGYTF	TGTGCCAGCAGTACGCTAATAAGGACAAGAGCCAGCAAGAGGGTGGATGGCTACACCTTC
many	TRBV12-3/TRBV12-4	TRBJ1-6	12	-	CASSLPHSALHF	TGTGCCAGCAGTTTACCCCATTCGGCCCTCCACTTT
-	TRBV6-2/TRBV6-3	TRBJ2-3	16	TRBD2	CAVQGTSGGSTDTQYF	TGTGCCGTGCAAGGGACTAGCGGGGGCAGCACAGATACGCAGTATTTT
-	TRBV7-6	TRBJ2-5	15	-	CASSLNGGARETQYF	TGTGCCAGCAGCTTAAACGGAGGGGCCAGGGAGACCCAGTACTTC
many	TRBV7-2	TRBJ2-7	13	TRBD1	CASRGTGRIEQYF	TGTGCCAGCAGGGGGACAGGGAGGATCGAGCAGTACTTC
many	TRBV12-5	TRBJ2-7	13	-	CASARTENYEQYF	TGTGCTAGTGCGAGGACGGAGAACTACGAGCAGTACTTC
-	TRBV28	TRBJ1-1	11	-	CAGAGGTEAFF	TGTGCCGGCGCGGGAGGAACTGAAGCTTTCTTT
many	TRBV19	TRBJ1-1	17	-	CASSPRRGKESNTEAFF	TGTGCCAGTAGTCCTCGAAGGGGTAAGGAGTCGAACACTGAAGCTTTCTTT
many	TRBV11-1	TRBJ2-5	14	-	CASSSTGRQETQYF	TGTGCCAGCAGCTCGACAGGGAGGCAAGAGACCCAGTACTTC
few	TRBV19	TRBJ2-2	14	-	CASGRNPPTGELFF	TGTGCCAGTGGCAGGAATCCCCCCACCGGGGAGCTGTTTTTT